Sequencing of this TCR beta chain was carried out in a study of response to subunit inactivated influenza vaccine. The J segment lost 5 bases and the V segment lost 11 bases, leaving 12 bases of the junction unmatched. The CDR3 contains 14 residues. CDR1 MDHEN and CDR2 SYDVKM come from the germline V gene. General study points: Every seasonal influenza vaccination brings in few new T cells, the authors suggested.

TCRdb reprocessed the RT-PCR reads with MiXCR, giving one entry per CDR3 protein. The table has 550,000 to 800,000 distinct CDR3 sequences, over 11% seen once. As regards this clonotype: The antigen remains unidentified.

The input for sequencing was PBMCs from blood, taken 14 to 15 days before vaccination. V and J are TRBV28 and TRBJ2-3, with 8 nucleotides matching TRBD2. The receptor was derived from a man aged 45-60 years who received an inactivated influenza vaccine. The CDR3 coding sequence is TGTGCCGCCCCGCCGGGACTAGGCTTAGATACGCAGTATTTT. This encodes CAAPPGLGLDTQYF.